A selection of T cell receptor beta chains follows, all from one sample in a study of shared clonotypes between healthy human individuals. Some clones are missing from TCRdb's copy, which holds only in-frame ones; the method was immunoSEQ multiplex PCR. The sample records some 660,000 clones, around three quarters being singletons. Sequencing was done on a sample of memory CD4+ T cells sorted from blood. The receptors here all came from a woman younger than 45 in good health. The CDR3 runs from the conserved cysteine through the conserved F or W. The D gene is left open where the match is weak. Not every row has a clone size; where given, it reads once, few, many or a size class.

few	TRBV5-1	TRBD1	TRBJ1-2	CASSYRQGLGSGYTF	TGCGCCAGCAGCTATCGACAGGGGTTGGGATCGGGCTACACCTTC
.	TRBV5-6	.	TRBJ2-3	CASSLQGADTQYF	TGTGCCAGCAGCTTGCAGGGCGCAGATACGCAGTATTTT
.	TRBV10-3	.	TRBJ2-1	CAIRAGTSYYNEQFF	TGTGCCATCAGGGCCGGGACAAGCTACTACAATGAGCAGTTCTTC
few	TRBV5-6	TRBD1	TRBJ2-1	CASRLTGNEQFF	TGTGCCAGCAGACTGACAGGGAATGAGCAGTTCTTC
few	TRBV2	.	TRBJ2-7	CASSGGPWGTAYEQYF	TGTGCCAGCAGTGGAGGACCGTGGGGGACCGCCTACGAGCAGTACTTC
.	TRBV5-1	.	TRBJ2-2	CASSLGSGDTGELFF	TGCGCCAGCAGCTTGGGGTCCGGGGACACCGGGGAGCTGTTTTTT
.	TRBV5-4	TRBD2	TRBJ2-2	CASSLAGGRLTGELFF	TGTGCCAGCAGCTTGGCGGGCGGGAGATTAACCGGGGAGCTGTTTTTT
.	TRBV5-1	TRBD1	TRBJ1-2	CASSFTGVGGYTF	TGCGCCAGCAGCTTCACAGGGGTCGGTGGCTACACCTTC
.	TRBV10-3	.	TRBJ2-1	CAISDAPSGRYNEQFF	TGTGCCATCAGTGACGCCCCTAGTGGCCGCTACAATGAGCAGTTCTTC
.	TRBV19	TRBD1	TRBJ1-1	CASRKGQGYTEAFF	TGTGCCAGTAGGAAGGGACAGGGGTACACTGAAGCTTTCTTT
.	TRBV27	TRBD2	TRBJ2-2	CASSSRPPGLAGPNTGELFF	TGTGCCAGCAGCTCAAGACCACCGGGGCTAGCGGGACCGAACACCGGGGAGCTGTTTTTT
.	TRBV2	TRBD2	TRBJ2-3	CASRSGTSTDTQYF	TGTGCCAGCAGGAGCGGGACTAGCACAGATACGCAGTATTTT
.	TRBV7-2	.	TRBJ2-2	CASSLRRTGELFF	TGTGCCAGCAGCTTAAGGCGTACCGGGGAGCTGTTTTTT
.	TRBV27	.	TRBJ1-1	CASSLTLLSTEAFF	TGTGCCAGCAGTTTAACCCTTCTGAGCACTGAAGCTTTCTTT